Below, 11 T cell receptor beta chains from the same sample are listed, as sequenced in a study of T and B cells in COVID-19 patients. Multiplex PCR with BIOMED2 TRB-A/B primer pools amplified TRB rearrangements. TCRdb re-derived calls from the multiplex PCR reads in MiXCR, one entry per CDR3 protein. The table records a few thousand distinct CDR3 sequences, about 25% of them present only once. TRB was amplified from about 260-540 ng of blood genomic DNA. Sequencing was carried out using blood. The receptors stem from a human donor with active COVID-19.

CDR3 loop: CASSQNRGFDTEAFF. In DNA, the CDR3 is TGCGCCAGCAGCCAGAACAGGGGGTTCGACACTGAAGCTTTCTTT. The rearrangement links TRBV4-3 to TRBJ1-1; TRBD1 agrees at 8 bases. CDR1 LGHNA and CDR2 YSLEER come from the germline V gene. Trimming removed 3 bases from V and 3 bases from J; junction bases left unmatched: 6. The length of the CDR3 is 15 residues.

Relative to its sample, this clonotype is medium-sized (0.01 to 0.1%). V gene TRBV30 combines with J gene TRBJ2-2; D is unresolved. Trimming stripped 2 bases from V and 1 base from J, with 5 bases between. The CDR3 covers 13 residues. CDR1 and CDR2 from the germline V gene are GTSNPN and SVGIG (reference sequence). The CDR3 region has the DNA TGTGCCTGGAGTATCAGGAACACCGGGGAGCTGTTTTTT. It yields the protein CAWSIRNTGELFF.

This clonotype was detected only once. CDR3: CASSQEVIEAGLHNIEQFF. The CDR3 nucleotides are TGTGCCAGCAGCCAAGAGGTTATTGAGGCGGGACTCCACAATATTGAGCAGTTCTTC. The rearrangement uses TRBV14 and TRBJ2-1; D perhaps matches TRBD2 (6 bases). CDR1 is SGHDN, CDR2 FVKESK, per germline. This CDR3 region has 19 residues. V gave up 0 bases and J gave up 9 bases, with 27 bases separating them.

The DNA of the CDR3 is TGTGCCAGCGGGGGCACGAGCACAGATACGCAGTATTTT. This translates into CASGGTSTDTQYF. The V call is TRBV7-9, the J call TRBJ2-3, with a tentative D call TRBD1 (6 bases). V gave up 8 bases and J gave up 0 bases, with 9 bases separating them. Germline assignment: CDR1 SEHNR and CDR2 FQNEAQ (reference sequence). The CDR3 is 13 amino acids.

The CDR3 nucleotides read TGTGCCAGCAGTCAGGGGGCGGGTGAGACCCAGTACTTC. Translating gives CASSQGAGETQYF. This sequence joins TRBV28 and TRBJ2-5; TRBD1 matches 8 bases. Trimming took 5 bases from V and 5 from J; bases not matched to a gene: 4. CDR3 size: 13 residues. Germline assignment: CDR1 MDHEN and CDR2 SYDVKM.

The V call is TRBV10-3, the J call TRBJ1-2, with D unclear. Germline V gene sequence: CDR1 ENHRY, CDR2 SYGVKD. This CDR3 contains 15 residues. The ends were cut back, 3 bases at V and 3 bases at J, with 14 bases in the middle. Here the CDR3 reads CAISDRAGVDYGYTF. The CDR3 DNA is TGTGCCATCAGTGATCGAGCGGGCGTGGACTATGGCTACACCTTC.

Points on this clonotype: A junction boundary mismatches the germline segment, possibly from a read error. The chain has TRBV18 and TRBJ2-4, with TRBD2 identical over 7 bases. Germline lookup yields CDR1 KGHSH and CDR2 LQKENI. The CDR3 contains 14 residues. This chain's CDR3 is CASSPQPGGEGRDF. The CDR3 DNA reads TGTGCCAGCTCACCACAGCCGGGGGGTGAAGGCAGGGACTTC.

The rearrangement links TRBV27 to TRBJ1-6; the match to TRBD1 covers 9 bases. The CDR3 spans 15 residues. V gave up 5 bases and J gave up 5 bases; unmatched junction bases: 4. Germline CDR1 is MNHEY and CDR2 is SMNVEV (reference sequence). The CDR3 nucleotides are TGTGCCAGCAGTGCCTGGGACAGGGATAATTCACCCCTCCACTTT. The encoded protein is CASSAWDRDNSPLHF.

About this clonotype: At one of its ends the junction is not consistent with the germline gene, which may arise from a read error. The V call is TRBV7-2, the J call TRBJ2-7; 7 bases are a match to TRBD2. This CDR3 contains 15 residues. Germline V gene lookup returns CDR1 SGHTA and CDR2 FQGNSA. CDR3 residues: CASSLTASGRGEQSF. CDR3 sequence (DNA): TGTGCCAGCAGCTTAACCGCTAGCGGCCGTGGGGAGCAGTCCTTC.

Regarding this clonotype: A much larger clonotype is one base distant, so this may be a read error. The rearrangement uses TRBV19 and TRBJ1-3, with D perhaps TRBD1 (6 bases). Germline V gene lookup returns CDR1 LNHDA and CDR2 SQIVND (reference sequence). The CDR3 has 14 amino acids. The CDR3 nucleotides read TGTGCCAGTAGTTCGGGGGCTTCTGAAAACACCATATATTTT. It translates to CASSSGASENTIYF.

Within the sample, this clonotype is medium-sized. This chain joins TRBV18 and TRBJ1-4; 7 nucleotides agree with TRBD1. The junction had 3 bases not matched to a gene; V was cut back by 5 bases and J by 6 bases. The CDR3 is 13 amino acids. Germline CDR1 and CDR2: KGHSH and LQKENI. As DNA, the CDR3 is TGTGCCAGCTCAAGGGGGCGCGATGAAAAACTGTTTTTT. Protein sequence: CASSRGRDEKLFF. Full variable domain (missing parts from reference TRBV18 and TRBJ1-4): NAGVMQNPRHLVRRRGQEARLRCSPMKGHSHVYWYRQLPEEGLKFMVYLQKENIIDESGMPKERFSAEFPKEGPSILRIQQVVRGDSAAYFCASSRGRDEKLFFGSGTQLSVL.